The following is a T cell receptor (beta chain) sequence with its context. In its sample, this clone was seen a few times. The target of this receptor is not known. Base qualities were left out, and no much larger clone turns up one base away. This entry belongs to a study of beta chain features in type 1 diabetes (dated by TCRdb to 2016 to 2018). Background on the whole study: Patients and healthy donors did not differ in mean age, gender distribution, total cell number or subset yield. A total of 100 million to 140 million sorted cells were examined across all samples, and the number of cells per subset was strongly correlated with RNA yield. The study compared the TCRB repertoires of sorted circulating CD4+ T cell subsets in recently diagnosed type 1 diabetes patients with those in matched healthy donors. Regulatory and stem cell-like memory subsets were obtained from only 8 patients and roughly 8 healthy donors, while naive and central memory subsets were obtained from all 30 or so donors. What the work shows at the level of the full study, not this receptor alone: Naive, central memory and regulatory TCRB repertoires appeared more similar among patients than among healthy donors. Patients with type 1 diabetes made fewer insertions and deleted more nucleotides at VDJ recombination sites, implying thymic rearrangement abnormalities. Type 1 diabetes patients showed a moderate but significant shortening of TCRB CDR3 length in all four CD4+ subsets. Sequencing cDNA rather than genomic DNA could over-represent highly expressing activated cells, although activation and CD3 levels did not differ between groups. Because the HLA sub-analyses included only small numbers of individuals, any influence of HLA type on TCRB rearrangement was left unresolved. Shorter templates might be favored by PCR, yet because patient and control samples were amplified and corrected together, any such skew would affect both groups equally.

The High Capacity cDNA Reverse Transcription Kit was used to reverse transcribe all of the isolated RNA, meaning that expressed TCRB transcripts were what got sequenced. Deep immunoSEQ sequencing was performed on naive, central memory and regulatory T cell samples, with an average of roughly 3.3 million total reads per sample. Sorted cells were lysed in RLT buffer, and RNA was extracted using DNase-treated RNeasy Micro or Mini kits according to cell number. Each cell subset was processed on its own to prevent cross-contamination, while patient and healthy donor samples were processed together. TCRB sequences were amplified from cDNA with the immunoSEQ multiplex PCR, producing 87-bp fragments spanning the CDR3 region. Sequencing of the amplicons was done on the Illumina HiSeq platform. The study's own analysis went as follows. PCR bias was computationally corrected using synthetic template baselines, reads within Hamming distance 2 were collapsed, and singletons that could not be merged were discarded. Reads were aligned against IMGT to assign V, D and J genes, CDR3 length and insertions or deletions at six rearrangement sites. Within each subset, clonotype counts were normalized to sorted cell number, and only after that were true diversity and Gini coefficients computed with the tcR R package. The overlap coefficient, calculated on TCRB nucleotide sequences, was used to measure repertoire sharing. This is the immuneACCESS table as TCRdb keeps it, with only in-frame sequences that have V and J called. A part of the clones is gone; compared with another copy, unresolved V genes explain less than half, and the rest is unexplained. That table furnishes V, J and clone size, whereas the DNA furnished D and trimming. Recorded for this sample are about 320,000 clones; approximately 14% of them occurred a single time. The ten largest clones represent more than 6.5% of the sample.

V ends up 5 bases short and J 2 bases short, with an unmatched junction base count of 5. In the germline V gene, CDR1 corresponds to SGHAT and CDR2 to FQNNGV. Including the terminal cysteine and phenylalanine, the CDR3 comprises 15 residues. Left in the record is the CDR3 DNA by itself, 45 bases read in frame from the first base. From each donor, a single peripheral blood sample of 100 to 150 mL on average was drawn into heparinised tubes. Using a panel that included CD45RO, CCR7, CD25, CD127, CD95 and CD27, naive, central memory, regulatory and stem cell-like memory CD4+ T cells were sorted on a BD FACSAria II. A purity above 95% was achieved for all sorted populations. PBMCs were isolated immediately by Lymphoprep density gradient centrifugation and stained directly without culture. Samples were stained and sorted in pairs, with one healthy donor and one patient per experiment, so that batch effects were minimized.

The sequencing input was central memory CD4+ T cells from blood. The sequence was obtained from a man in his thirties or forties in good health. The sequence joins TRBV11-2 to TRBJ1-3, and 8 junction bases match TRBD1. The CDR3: CASSPNRGAGNTIYF. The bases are TGTGCCAGCAGCCCCAACAGGGGGGCTGGAAACACCATATATTTT.